This T cell receptor beta chain was documented in a study of vaccination and CD4 T cells after COVID-19. Overall study context: Ranging from 14 to 241, the interval between dose two and post-vaccine sampling had a median of about 72 days.

Treatment of the sample: roughly 11-day PBMC culture with coronavirus spike peptide pools or control peptides (ViraFEST assay). ViraFEST stimulated the growth of antigen-specific T cells using peptide pools and subsequently profiled their TCRs by sequencing. On this clonotype: No antigen is known for it.

The V and J ends lost 0 bases and 0 bases respectively, with 15 bases between them. Germline CDR1 and CDR2: MNHEY and SVGAGI. The length of the CDR3 is 17 residues. Cultured CD4+ T cells had their DNA profiled by the Oncomine TCR Beta short-read assay. Cultures of CD4+ T cells served as the source for extracting genomic DNA. In TCRdb, the PCR reads were re-called with MiXCR into one record per CDR3 protein. Of about 16,000 distinct CDR3 sequences detected, approximately 63% appear once; the ten largest clones hold approximately 12%. This sequence originates from a human donor who had recovered from COVID-19. This chain links TRBV6-5 with TRBJ2-7; D possibly corresponds to TRBD2 (6 bases). Sequencing used CD4+ T cells from blood, cultured in vitro. This CDR3 is CASSYSARSSGSYEQYF. The CDR3 DNA reads TGTGCCAGCAGTTACTCGGCACGGAGTAGCGGCTCCTACGAGCAGTACTTC.